These 16 T cell receptor beta chains share one sample of origin, sequenced in a study of CD8 T cells in Susac syndrome. An input of about 0.5 to 1 ug of RNA was subjected to reverse transcription using random hexamers. TCRdb ran MiXCR on the immunoSEQ multiplex PCR reads and lists one entry per CDR3 protein. The sample holds around 270,000 distinct CDR3 sequences; 89% are singletons and the top ten take roughly 0.2%. The source material was CD8+ T cells from PBMCs. These receptors all come from a human donor with multiple sclerosis.

CDR3 loop: CASSQDQGTGNTIYF. The CDR3 coding sequence is TGCGCCAGCAGCCAAGATCAAGGAACTGGAAACACCATATATTTT. This chain connects TRBV4-3 to TRBJ1-3, with D unresolved. Deletions cut 0 bases from V and 2 bases from J, with 8 bases between. The V gene's germline CDR1 is LGHNA and CDR2 YSLEER. The length of the CDR3 is 15 residues.

This chain connects TRBV27 to TRBJ1-1, with D possibly matching TRBD1 (6 bases). V lost 5 bases, J lost 8 bases, and 18 bases lay in between. The CDR3 loop spans 14 amino acids. Germline V gene sequence: CDR1 MNHEY, CDR2 SMNVEV (reference sequence). The chain's CDR3 is CASSPPDLQGEAFF. CDR3 DNA sequence: TGTGCCAGCAGTCCACCGGACCTGCAGGGGGAAGCTTTCTTT.

J is TRBJ2-2 and V is TRBV28; TRBD2 matches 8 bases. Unmatched junction bases numbered 6, after V lost 4 bases and J lost 5 bases. The germline gives CDR1 MDHEN, CDR2 SYDVKM. The CDR3 is 15 residues long. This CDR3 reads CASSSNSGGTGELFF. The CDR3, as DNA: TGTGCCAGCAGTTCCAACTCGGGGGGGACCGGGGAGCTGTTTTTT.

This clonotype was detected once. The CDR3 DNA follows: TGTGCCAGTAGATTGGGGGTGAGAAGCTCCTACAATGAGCAGTTCTTC. Residues: CASRLGVRSSYNEQFF. The V and J genes are TRBV19 and TRBJ2-1; either TRBD1 or TRBD2 may supply D (5 bases each). This CDR3 region has 16 residues. V was pared by 6 bases and J by 0 bases, with 15 bases between. Germline-derived CDR1 and CDR2 are LNHDA and SQIVND (reference sequence).

The V gene is TRBV14, the J gene TRBJ2-3; D is possibly TRBD1 (6 bases). V lost 0 bases to trimming and J lost 0 bases, with 16 bases between them. The CDR3 totals 18 residues. The V gene's germline CDR1 is SGHDN and CDR2 FVKESK. CDR3 residues: CASSQDLVTGTSTDTQYF. Here the CDR3 DNA reads TGTGCCAGCAGCCAAGATCTGGTAACAGGGACCAGCACAGATACGCAGTATTTT.

The chain is built from TRBV2 and TRBJ2-7; the D is unclear. Trimming shortened V by 4 bases and J by 0 bases, and 7 bases separated the two germline ends. The CDR3 loop spans 13 amino acids. The germline V gene encodes CDR1 SNHLY and CDR2 FYNNEI. Written as DNA, the CDR3 is TGTGCCAGCAGTGGGGCTAACTCCTACGAGCAGTACTTC. Protein product: CASSGANSYEQYF.

This clonotype was counted a few times. The V gene is TRBV4-1, the J gene TRBJ2-6; D is ambiguous. This CDR3 spans 16 amino acids. V was clipped by 0 bases and J by 0 bases, with 6 bases between them. From germline, CDR1 is MGHRA and CDR2 YSYEKL. The CDR3 nucleotides are TGCGCCAGCAGCCAAGATCCCCACTCTGGGGCCAACGTCCTGACTTTC. This translates into CASSQDPHSGANVLTF.

The chain uses TRBV20-1 and TRBJ2-2; 9 positions match TRBD1. V lost 5 bases and J lost 7; bases outside the gene matches: 11. CDR1 and CDR2 from the germline V gene are DFQATT and SNEGSKA (reference sequence). CDR3 length equals 15 residues. The CDR3 spells CSADPGQGSGGELFF. CDR3 sequence (DNA): TGCAGTGCTGATCCGGGACAGGGATCCGGCGGGGAGCTGTTTTTT.

The chain recombines TRBV10-3 with TRBJ2-2, with a possible D match to TRBD1 (6 bases). The CDR3 is made up of 17 amino acids. Deletions cut 8 bases from V and 6 bases from J, with 25 bases between. CDR1 and CDR2 from the germline V gene are ENHRY and SYGVKD. For the CDR3, the DNA is TGTGCCATCTCCCTCCTAGATACAGGGCTCGACCCCGGGGAGCTGTTTTTT. This gives the protein CAISLLDTGLDPGELFF.

The V call is TRBV27, the J call TRBJ2-7; 7 nucleotides match TRBD2. The CDR3 consists of 13 residues. J was trimmed by 2 bases and V by 6 bases; bases with no gene match: 4. Germline V CDR1 and CDR2: MNHEY, SMNVEV (reference sequence). CDR3 residues: CASSRGTTYEQYF. CDR3 DNA: TGTGCCAGCAGCCGAGGGACTACCTACGAGCAGTACTTC.

The rearrangement links TRBV7-6 to TRBJ2-5, with D perhaps matching TRBD1 (6 bases). This CDR3 region has 16 residues. The V end lost 1 base, the J end lost 4 bases, and 16 bases lay between the germline ends. Germline-derived CDR1 and CDR2 are SGHVS and FNYEAQ. The CDR3 region is CASSLVMVRGGETQYF. The CDR3 nucleotides read TGTGCCAGCAGCTTAGTGATGGTCAGGGGTGGAGAGACCCAGTACTTC. Full variable domain (outside the CDR3, taken from reference TRBV7-6 and TRBJ2-5): GAGVSQSPRYKVTKRGQDVALRCDPISGHVSLYWYRQALGQGPEFLTYFNYEAQQDKSGLPNDRFSAERPEGSISTLTIQRTEQRDSAMYRCASSLVMVRGGETQYFGPGTRLLVL.

The J gene is TRBJ2-3, the V gene TRBV6-2 or TRBV6-3; no reliable D call. Germline lookup yields CDR1 MNHEY and CDR2 SVGEGT. V was clipped by 4 bases and J by 5 bases, with 16 bases between them. There are 15 residues in the CDR3. DNA of the CDR3: TGTGCCAGCAGTTGGGCTCGGACGGCCCTAGATACGCAGTATTTT. Translation gives CASSWARTALDTQYF.

V is TRBV20-1 and J is TRBJ2-7; D possibly uses TRBD1 or TRBD2 (5 bases each). The ends were cut back, 3 bases at V and 12 bases at J, with 12 bases in the middle. Germline V gene data show CDR1 as DFQATT and CDR2 as SNEGSKA (reference sequence). This CDR3 contains 10 residues. CDR3 amino acids: CSASGDASYF. The CDR3 nucleotides are TGCAGTGCTAGCGGGGACGCATCGTACTTC.

V gene TRBV29-1 combines with J gene TRBJ1-2; D call uncertain. CDR1 and CDR2 (germline): SQVTM, ANQGSEA. The CDR3 consists of 12 residues. The ends were cut back, 6 bases at V and 5 bases at J, with 13 bases in the middle. The CDR3: CSVQEGGYGYTF. The CDR3 nucleotides are TGCAGCGTCCAGGAGGGAGGATATGGCTACACCTTC. The full variable domain, its missing parts supplied by reference TRBV29-1 and TRBJ1-2, is SAVISQKPSRDICQRGTSLTIQCQVDSQVTMMFWYRQQPGQSLTLIATANQGSEATYESGFVIDKFPISRPNLTFSTLTVSNMSPEDSSIYLCSVQEGGYGYTFGSGTRLTVV.

This clonotype appeared once. This chain connects TRBV7-6 to TRBJ1-2; no definite D call. This CDR3 spans 15 amino acids. CDR1 is SGHVS and CDR2 is FNYEAQ in the germline V gene. V was cut by 5 bases and J by 4 bases, with 17 bases left in between. CDR3 bases: TGTGCCAGCAGCCCCAACCCTGAGGGTTCCTATGGCTACACCTTC. It encodes CASSPNPEGSYGYTF. The full variable domain, its missing parts supplied by reference TRBV7-6 and TRBJ1-2, is GAGVSQSPRYKVTKRGQDVALRCDPISGHVSLYWYRQALGQGPEFLTYFNYEAQQDKSGLPNDRFSAERPEGSISTLTIQRTEQRDSAMYRCASSPNPEGSYGYTFGSGTRLTVV.

This chain joins TRBV4-3 and TRBJ2-7; 9 nucleotides line up with TRBD1. V was pared by 0 bases and J by 4 bases, with 10 bases of the junction left unmatched. The CDR3 is 17 residues long. Germline V gene lookup returns CDR1 LGHNA and CDR2 YSLEER. Here the CDR3 reads CASSQEFGRQGDYEQYF. DNA of the CDR3: TGCGCCAGCAGCCAAGAATTTGGGAGACAGGGGGATTACGAGCAGTACTTC.